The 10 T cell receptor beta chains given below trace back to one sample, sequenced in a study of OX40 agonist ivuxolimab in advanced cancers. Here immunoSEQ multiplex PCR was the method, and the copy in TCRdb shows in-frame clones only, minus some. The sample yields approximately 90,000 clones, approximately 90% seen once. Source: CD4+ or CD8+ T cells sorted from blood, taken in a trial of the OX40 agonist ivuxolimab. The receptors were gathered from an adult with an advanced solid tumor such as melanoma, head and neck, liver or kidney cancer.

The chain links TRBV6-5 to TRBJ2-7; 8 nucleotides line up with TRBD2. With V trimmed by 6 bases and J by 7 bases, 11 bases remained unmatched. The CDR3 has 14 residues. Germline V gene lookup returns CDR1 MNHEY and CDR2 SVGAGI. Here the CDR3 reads CASSPGGPVEEQYF. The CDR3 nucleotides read TGTGCCAGCAGCCCGGGGGGGCCGGTTGAAGAGCAGTACTTC.

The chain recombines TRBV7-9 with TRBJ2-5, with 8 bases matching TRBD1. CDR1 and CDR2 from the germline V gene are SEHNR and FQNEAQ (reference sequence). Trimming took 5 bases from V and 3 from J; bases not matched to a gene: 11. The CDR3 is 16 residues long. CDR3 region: CASSRDRGQIKETQYF. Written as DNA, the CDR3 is TGTGCCAGCAGCCGCGACAGGGGCCAAATTAAAGAGACCCAGTACTTC.

This CDR3 reads CAGGTSVTDTQYF. As DNA, the CDR3 is TGTGCCGGCGGGACTAGCGTAACAGATACGCAGTATTTT. The rearrangement uses TRBV2 and TRBJ2-3; TRBD2 matches at 10 bases. Germline values: CDR1 SNHLY, CDR2 FYNNEI. The CDR3 is 13 amino acids. V trimming: 11 bases; J trimming: 3 bases; junction bases outside the gene matches: 5.

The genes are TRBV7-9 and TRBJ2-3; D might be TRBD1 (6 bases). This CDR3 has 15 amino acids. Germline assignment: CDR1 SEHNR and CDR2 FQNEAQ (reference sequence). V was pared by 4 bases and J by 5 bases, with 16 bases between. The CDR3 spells CASSSRDTPGDTQYF. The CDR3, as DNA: TGTGCCAGCAGCTCCCGGGACACTCCCGGAGATACGCAGTATTTT.

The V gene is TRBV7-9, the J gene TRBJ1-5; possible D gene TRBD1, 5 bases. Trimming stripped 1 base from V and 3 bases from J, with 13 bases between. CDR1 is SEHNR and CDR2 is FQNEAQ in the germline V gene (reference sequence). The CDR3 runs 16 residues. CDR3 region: CASSLVSGVFNQPQHF. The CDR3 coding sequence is TGTGCCAGCAGCTTAGTCTCGGGGGTGTTCAATCAGCCCCAGCATTTT.

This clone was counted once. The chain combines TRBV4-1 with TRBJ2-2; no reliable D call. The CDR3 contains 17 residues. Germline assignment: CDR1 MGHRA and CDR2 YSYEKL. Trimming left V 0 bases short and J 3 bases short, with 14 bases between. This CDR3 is CASSQDRTSSHTGELFF. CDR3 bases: TGCGCCAGCAGCCAAGATCGGACGAGCTCGCACACCGGGGAGCTGTTTTTT.

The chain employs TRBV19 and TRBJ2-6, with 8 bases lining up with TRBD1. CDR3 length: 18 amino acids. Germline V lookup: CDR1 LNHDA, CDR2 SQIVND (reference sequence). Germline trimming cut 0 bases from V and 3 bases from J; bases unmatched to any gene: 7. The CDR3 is CASSIDGSGGVGANVLTF. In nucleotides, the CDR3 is TGTGCCAGTAGTATAGATGGGTCAGGGGGCGTTGGGGCCAACGTCCTGACTTTC.

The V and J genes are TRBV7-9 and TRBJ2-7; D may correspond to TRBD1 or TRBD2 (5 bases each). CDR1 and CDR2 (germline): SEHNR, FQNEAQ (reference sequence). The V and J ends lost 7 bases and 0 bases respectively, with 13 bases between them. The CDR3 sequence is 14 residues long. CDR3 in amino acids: CASTPSGTSYEQYF. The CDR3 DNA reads TGTGCCAGCACTCCGTCCGGGACCTCCTACGAGCAGTACTTC. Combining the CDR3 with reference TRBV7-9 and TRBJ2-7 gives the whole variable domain DTGVSQNPRHKITKRGQNVTFRCDPISEHNRLYWYRQTLGQGPEFLTYFQNEAQLEKSRLLSDRFSAERPKGSFSTLEIQRTEQGDSAMYLCASTPSGTSYEQYFGPGTRLTVT.

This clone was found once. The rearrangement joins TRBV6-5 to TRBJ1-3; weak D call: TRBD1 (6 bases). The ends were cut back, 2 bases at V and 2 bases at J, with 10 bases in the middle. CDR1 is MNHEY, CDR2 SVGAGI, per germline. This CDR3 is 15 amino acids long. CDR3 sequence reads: CASSYQGSAGNTIYF. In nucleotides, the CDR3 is TGTGCCAGCAGTTACCAGGGGAGTGCTGGAAACACCATATATTTT.

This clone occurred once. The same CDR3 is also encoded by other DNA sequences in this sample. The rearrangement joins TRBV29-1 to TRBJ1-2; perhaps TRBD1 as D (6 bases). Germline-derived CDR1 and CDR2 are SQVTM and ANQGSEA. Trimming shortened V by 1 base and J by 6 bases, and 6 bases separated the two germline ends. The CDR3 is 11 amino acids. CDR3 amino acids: CSVEGQDGYTF. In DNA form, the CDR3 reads TGCAGCGTTGAAGGACAGGATGGCTACACCTTC.